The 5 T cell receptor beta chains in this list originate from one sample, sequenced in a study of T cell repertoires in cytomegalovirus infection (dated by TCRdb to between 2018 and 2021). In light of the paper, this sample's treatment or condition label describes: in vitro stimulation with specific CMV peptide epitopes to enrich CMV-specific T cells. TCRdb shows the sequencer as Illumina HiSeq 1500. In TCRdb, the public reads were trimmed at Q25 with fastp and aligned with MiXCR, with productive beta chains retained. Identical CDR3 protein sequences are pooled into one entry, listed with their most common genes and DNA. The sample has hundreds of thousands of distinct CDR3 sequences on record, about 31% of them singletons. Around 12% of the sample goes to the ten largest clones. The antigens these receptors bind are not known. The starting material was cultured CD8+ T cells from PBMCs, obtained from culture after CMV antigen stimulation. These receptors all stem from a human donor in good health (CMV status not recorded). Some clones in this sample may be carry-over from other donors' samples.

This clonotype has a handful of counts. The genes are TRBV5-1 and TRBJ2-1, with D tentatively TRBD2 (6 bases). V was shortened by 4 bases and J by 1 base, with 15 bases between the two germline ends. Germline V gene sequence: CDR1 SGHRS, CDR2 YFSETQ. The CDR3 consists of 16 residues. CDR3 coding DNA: TGCGCCAGCAGCGCGGGACTCTCCAGGTCCTACAATGAGCAGTTCTTC. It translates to CASSAGLSRSYNEQFF. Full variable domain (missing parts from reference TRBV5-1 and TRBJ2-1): KAGVTQTPRYLIKTRGQQVTLSCSPISGHRSVSWYQQTPGQGLQFLFEYFSETQRNKGNFPGRFSGRQFSNSRSEMNVSTLELGDSALYLCASSAGLSRSYNEQFFGPGTRLTVL.

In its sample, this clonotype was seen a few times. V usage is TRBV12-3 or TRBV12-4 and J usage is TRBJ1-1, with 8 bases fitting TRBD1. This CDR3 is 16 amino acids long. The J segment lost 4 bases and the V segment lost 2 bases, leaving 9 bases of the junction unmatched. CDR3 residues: CASSLTGRGRITEAFF. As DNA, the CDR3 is TGTGCCAGCAGTTTAACTGGCAGGGGGCGAATCACTGAAGCTTTCTTT.

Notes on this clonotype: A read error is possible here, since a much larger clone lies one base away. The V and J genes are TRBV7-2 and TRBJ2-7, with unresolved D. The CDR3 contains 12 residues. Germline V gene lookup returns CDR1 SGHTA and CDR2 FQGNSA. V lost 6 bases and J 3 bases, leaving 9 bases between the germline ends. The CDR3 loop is CASRSTFYEQYF. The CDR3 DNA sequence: TGTGCCAGCAGATCGACATTCTACGAGCAGTACTTC.

The chain's CDR3 is CSVGEGNTEAFF. The DNA for the CDR3 is TGCAGCGTCGGGGAAGGGAACACTGAAGCTTTCTTT. This chain connects TRBV29-1 to TRBJ1-1; D is undetermined. The V gene lost 6 bases and the J gene lost 1 base, with 9 bases spanning the gap. The CDR3 covers 12 residues. Germline values: CDR1 SQVTM, CDR2 ANQGSEA. Full variable domain (remainder filled in from reference TRBV29-1 and TRBJ1-1): SAVISQKPSRDICQRGTSLTIQCQVDSQVTMMFWYRQQPGQSLTLIATANQGSEATYESGFVIDKFPISRPNLTFSTLTVSNMSPEDSSIYLCSVGEGNTEAFFGQGTRLTVV.

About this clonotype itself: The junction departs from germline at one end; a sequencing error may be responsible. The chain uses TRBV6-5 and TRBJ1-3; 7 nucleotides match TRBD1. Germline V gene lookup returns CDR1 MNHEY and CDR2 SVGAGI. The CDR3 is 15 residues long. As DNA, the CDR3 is TGTGTCAGCAGCTTAGACAGGGCAACGGGAAACACCATATATTTT. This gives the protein CVSSLDRATGNTIYF.